The 14 T cell receptor beta chains given below trace back to one sample, sequenced in a study of siplizumab effects on memory and regulatory T cells. Generated by immunoSEQ multiplex PCR, the TCRdb table keeps only in-frame clones and is missing some. The sample yields fewer than 100,000 clones, 94% seen once. The material sequenced was non-Treg CD4+ T cells sorted from blood. The receptors were sampled from a human donor in good health.

This rearrangement joins TRBV5-1 to TRBJ2-5, with 7 bases matching TRBD2. The germline CDR1 and CDR2 sequences are SGHRS and YFSETQ. CDR3 length equals 15 residues. V gave up 0 bases and J gave up 0 bases; unmatched junction bases: 2. As DNA, the CDR3 is TGCGCCAGCAGCTTGGCAGGGACTAACCAAGAGACCCAGTACTTC. The encoded protein is CASSLAGTNQETQYF.

Concerning this clone: Distinct nucleotide sequences in the sample also encode this CDR3. This chain uses TRBV5-1 with TRBJ2-3; a weak D match, TRBD2 (5 bases). Trimming shortened V by 2 bases and J by 2 bases, and 12 bases separated the two germline ends. The CDR3 extends over 15 amino acids. The germline V gene has CDR1 SGHRS and CDR2 YFSETQ. The CDR3 protein is CASSLDGVSTDTQYF. CDR3 sequence (DNA): TGCGCCAGCAGCTTAGACGGGGTTTCCACAGATACGCAGTATTTT.

The chain combines TRBV19 with TRBJ1-5, with D perhaps matching TRBD1 (6 bases). CDR1 and CDR2 (germline): LNHDA, SQIVND (reference sequence). V lost 1 base, J lost 5 bases, and 15 bases lay in between. The CDR3 covers 16 residues. CDR3 sequence reads: CASSIASAGAYQPQHF. The CDR3 nucleotides read TGTGCCAGTAGTATAGCTTCGGCAGGGGCCTATCAGCCCCAGCATTTT.

This sequence joins TRBV19 and TRBJ2-5; 7 nucleotides align to TRBD2. CDR3 length equals 16 residues. Germline V gene lookup returns CDR1 LNHDA and CDR2 SQIVND (reference sequence). Trimming removed 1 base from V and 2 bases from J; junction bases left unmatched: 7. The CDR3 DNA sequence: TGTGCCAGTAGTATAGGAAGTAGCGGGTCTCAAGAGACCCAGTACTTC. This gives the protein CASSIGSSGSQETQYF.

The rearrangement joins TRBV6-5 to TRBJ2-1; 13 nucleotides agree with TRBD2. Germline values: CDR1 MNHEY, CDR2 SVGAGI. This CDR3 is 16 amino acids long. Losses at the gene ends were 2 bases for V and 7 bases for J; bases not matched to a gene: 5. CDR3 loop: CASSYPLAGGQNEQFF. The CDR3 DNA sequence: TGTGCCAGCAGTTACCCACTAGCGGGGGGGCAGAATGAGCAGTTCTTC.

The J gene is TRBJ1-4, the V gene TRBV6-5, with no clear D. The CDR3 loop spans 11 amino acids. Between the trimmed V and J ends, which lost 5 bases and 11 bases, there was a span of 9 bases. The germline V gene has CDR1 MNHEY and CDR2 SVGAGI. The CDR3 DNA reads as TGTGCCAGCAGTCCCGGGTGGAAACTGTTTTTT. Encoded protein: CASSPGWKLFF.

This clone has only a few counts. The rearrangement joins TRBV9 to TRBJ1-1, with D perhaps matching TRBD1 (5 bases). The CDR3 consists of 13 residues. Looked up from germline, CDR1 is SGDLS and CDR2 is YYNGEE. Trimming removed 6 bases from V and 3 bases from J, with 12 bases in between. The CDR3 protein is CASNRGVDTEAFF. CDR3 in DNA: TGTGCCAGCAACCGAGGGGTGGACACTGAAGCTTTCTTT.

The CDR3, as DNA: TGTGCCAGCAGCTCCCGGACAGGGGGCCGAGGTGAGCAGTTCTTC. Amino acids: CASSSRTGGRGEQFF. The chain joins TRBV5-6 to TRBJ2-1, with 11 bases matching TRBD1. The CDR3 totals 15 residues. Unmatched junction bases numbered 8, after V lost 3 bases and J lost 9 bases. Per germline, CDR1 SGHDT and CDR2 YYEEEE.

The chain combines TRBV6-5 with TRBJ2-4; no reliable D call. V was pared by 5 bases and J by 0 bases, with 11 bases between. CDR3 size: 15 residues. CDR1 is MNHEY, CDR2 SVGAGI, per germline. CDR3: CASSPDILAKNIQYF. The CDR3 nucleotides are TGTGCCAGCAGTCCAGACATCTTAGCCAAAAACATTCAGTACTTC.

The CDR3 DNA follows: TGTGCCAGCAGTGTTAGGATGGGTGGCGGGGAGTTGACCGGGGAGCTGTTTTTT. Its protein is CASSVRMGGGELTGELFF. The chain has TRBV2 and TRBJ2-2; TRBD2 is a possible D gene (6 bases). Trimming cost V 4 bases and J 5 bases, with 23 bases left between them. Germline V lookup: CDR1 SNHLY, CDR2 FYNNEI. The CDR3 runs to 18 residues.

V usage is TRBV6-1 and J usage is TRBJ2-3, with no clear D. Looked up from germline, CDR1 is MNHNS and CDR2 is SASEGT. The CDR3 totals 14 residues. Trimming pared 1 base from V and 5 bases from J, leaving 10 bases between. CDR3 in DNA: TGTGCCAGCAGTGAAGTGGGAAGTCAAGATACGCAGTATTTT. Translated, it gives CASSEVGSQDTQYF.

This sequence joins TRBV5-4 and TRBJ2-3; D gene uncertain. Germline V gene sequence: CDR1 SGHNT, CDR2 YYREEE (reference sequence). Trimming removed 1 base from V and 4 bases from J, with 10 bases in between. The CDR3 is 14 amino acids. In nucleotides, the CDR3 is TGTGCCAGCAGCTTGTACGGAAGGCCAGATACGCAGTATTTT. Protein sequence: CASSLYGRPDTQYF.

The CDR3 is CASSLDNGPYGYTF. In nucleotides, the CDR3 is TGTGCCAGCAGCTTAGATAACGGGCCCTATGGCTACACCTTC. The V and J genes are TRBV7-2 and TRBJ1-2; D unresolved. CDR1 and CDR2 (germline): SGHTA, FQGNSA. V lost 1 base and J lost 4, with 10 bases in between. This CDR3 is built from 14 residues. Full variable domain (rest looked up from reference TRBV7-2 and TRBJ1-2): GAGVSQSPSNKVTEKGKDVELRCDPISGHTALYWYRQSLGQGLEFLIYFQGNSAPDKSGLPSDRFSAERTGGSVSTLTIQRTQQEDSAVYLCASSLDNGPYGYTFGSGTRLTVV.

This clone was detected only a few times. The V call is TRBV4-3, the J call TRBJ2-5; 10 bases line up with TRBD2. The CDR3 runs 18 residues. The ends lost 0 bases at V and 5 bases at J; junction bases unmatched: 12. Germline V gene sequence: CDR1 LGHNA, CDR2 YSLEER. CDR3 nucleotide sequence: TGCGCCAGCAGCCAAGATTTGTATGCTAGCGGGAGTGAGGAGACCCAGTACTTC. It codes for CASSQDLYASGSEETQYF.